This TCR beta chain was identified in a study of T-cell reconstitution after alpha-beta-depleted transplantation in children (dated by TCRdb to between 2015 and 2016). With regard to the full study: Using TCR repertoire profiling, the study quantitatively followed how T-cell immune reconstitution unfolded in children after TCRalphabeta/CD19-depleted allogeneic hematopoietic cell transplantation.

Sample treatment or condition, as interpreted from the label and publication: allogeneic hematopoietic cell transplantation with graft depleted of TCRalphabeta T cells and CD19 B cells. TCRalphabeta/CD19-depleted allogeneic hematopoietic cell grafts were given to the transplant recipients, all of whom were children. Trimming costs V 5 bases and J 13 bases, and their ends lie 25 bases apart. The CDR3 covers 15 residues, taking in both the cysteine and the phenylalanine. Just the 45-base CDR3 DNA is kept, in frame starting at base 1. Preparation of the library involved PCR. This sample was sequenced with an Illumina HiSeq 2500. TCR library preparation used molecular barcoding, with unique molecular identifiers applied to normalize quantification of the TCRbeta repertoire. TCRdb passed the public sequencing reads through fastp at Q25 and MiXCR, retaining productive beta sequences. Rows merge per CDR3 protein into single entries with the most common DNA and genes. For this sample the table gives about 980,000 distinct CDR3 sequences, of which around 30% were detected only once. The ten most abundant clones make up roughly 30% of the sample.

Here is what the overall study found, with its caveats: The apparently early recovery of alphabetaT-cell counts about two months after transplant reportedly depended on only several hundred rapidly expanded clones that came from non-depleted graft cells. In some patients, the high TCRbeta diversity seen at day 60 was put down to recipient T cells and intrathymic progenitors that had survived conditioning. Over subsequent months, a decline in hyperexpanded clone frequencies was noted, and after one year, T-cell counts and TCRbeta diversity were mostly ascribed to newly produced T cells.

Details on this clonotype: This receptor's antigen is unknown. The input lacks base qualities; no much larger clone sits a single base away.

The sample here was PBMCs, mostly from graft donor cells, taken 360 days after TCRalphabeta/CD19-depleted stem cell transplant. The origin of this receptor is a boy in the first two years of life who had a stem cell transplant for SCID, so the T cells may come from the graft donor. Rearrangement joined TRBV12-3 or TRBV12-4 to TRBJ2-3; 6 matching bases give a weak D call of TRBD1. The nucleotide sequence reads TGTGCCAGCAGTGTAAGAACCGGGACATCCACCGAGGAGTATTTT. Its coded protein is CASSVRTGTSTEEYF.